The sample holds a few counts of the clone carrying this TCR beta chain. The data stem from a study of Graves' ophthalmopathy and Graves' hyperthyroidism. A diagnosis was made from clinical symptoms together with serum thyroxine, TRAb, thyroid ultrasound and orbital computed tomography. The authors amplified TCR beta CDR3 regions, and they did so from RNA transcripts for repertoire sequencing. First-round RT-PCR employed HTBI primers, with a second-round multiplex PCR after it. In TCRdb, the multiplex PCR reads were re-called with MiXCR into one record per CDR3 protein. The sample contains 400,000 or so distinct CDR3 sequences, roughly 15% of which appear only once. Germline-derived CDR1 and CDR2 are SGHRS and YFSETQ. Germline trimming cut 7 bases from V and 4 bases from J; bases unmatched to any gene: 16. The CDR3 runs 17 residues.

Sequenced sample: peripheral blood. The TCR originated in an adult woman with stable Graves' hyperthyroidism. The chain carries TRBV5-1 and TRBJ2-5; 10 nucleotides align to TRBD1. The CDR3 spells CASSPGTGAPRGETQYF. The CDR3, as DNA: TGCGCCAGCTCGCCCGGGACAGGGGCCCCGCGCGGAGAGACCCAGTACTTC.